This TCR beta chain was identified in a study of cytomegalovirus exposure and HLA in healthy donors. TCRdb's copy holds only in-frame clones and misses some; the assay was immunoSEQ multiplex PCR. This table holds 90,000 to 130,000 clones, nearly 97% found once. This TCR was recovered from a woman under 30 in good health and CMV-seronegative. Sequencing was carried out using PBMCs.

CDR3: CASSQSTDPETSGQETQYF. Here the CDR3 DNA reads TGCGCCAGCAGTCAATCGACAGACCCGGAGACTAGCGGCCAAGAGACCCAGTACTTC. The genes are TRBV23-1 and TRBJ2-5; 9 positions match TRBD2. TRBV23-1 is labeled an ORF, and its function is uncertain. The CDR3 spans 19 residues. Unmatched junction bases numbered 12, after V lost 0 bases and J lost 1 base.